These 21 T cell receptor beta chains share one sample of origin, sequenced in a study of molecular identifiers for immune sequencing clone quantification. TCRdb called the PCR reads again in MiXCR, with one record for every CDR3 protein. The sample comprises about 54,000 distinct CDR3 sequences, around 25% of which are singletons, and under 2% rests with the top ten. Sequencing was performed on naive CD8+ T cells from blood, with Jurkat cell RNA spiked in. Subset: FACS-sorted CD8+CD4-CCR7+CD45RA+ naive T cells. These receptors were obtained from a human donor in good health. Some libraries in this study had Jurkat cell RNA spiked in.

A word on this clonotype: Mismatch with germline at one junction end may stem from a read error. This chain uses TRBV29-1 with TRBJ1-4; D not resolved. This CDR3 comprises 14 residues. The germline CDR1 and CDR2 sequences are SQVTM and ANQGSEA. CDR3 region: CSVEEYGANEKLFF. For the CDR3, the DNA is TGCAGCGTCGAAGAATATGGAGCTAATGAAAAACTGTTTTTT. Complete variable domain (other parts from reference TRBV29-1 and TRBJ1-4): SAVISQKPSRDICQRGTSLTIQCQVDSQVTMMFWYRQQPGQSLTLIATANQGSEATYESGFVIDKFPISRPNLTFSTLTVSNMSPEDSSIYLCSVEEYGANEKLFFGSGTQLSVL.

The sample holds many counts of this clonotype. The J gene is TRBJ2-3, the V gene TRBV23-1; 7 nucleotides match TRBD2. TRBV23-1 is classed as an ORF, of uncertain function. CDR3 length: 14 amino acids. With 3 bases clipped from V and 4 bases from J, the junction kept 4 bases outside the gene matches. CDR3 sequence (DNA): TGCGCCAGCAGTCAGCGGGAGAGGTCAGATACGCAGTATTTT. This gives the protein CASSQRERSDTQYF.

This clonotype was counted many times. The J gene is TRBJ2-7, the V gene TRBV30; D is unresolved. V lost 2 bases and J 3 bases, leaving 8 bases between the germline ends. This CDR3 has 12 amino acids. Germline V lookup: CDR1 GTSNPN, CDR2 SVGIG (reference sequence). The CDR3 loop reads CAWSLVDYEQYF. The CDR3 DNA reads as TGTGCCTGGAGTTTGGTGGACTACGAGCAGTACTTC. The full variable domain, in which reference TRBV30 and TRBJ2-7 provide the parts outside the CDR3, is SQTIHQWPATLVQPVGSPLSLECTVEGTSNPNLYWYRQAAGRGLQLLFYSVGIGQISSEVPQNLSASRPQDRQFILSSKKLLLSDSGFYLCAWSLVDYEQYFGPGTRLTVT.

The rearrangement links TRBV2 to TRBJ1-2; a weak D match, TRBD1 (6 bases). Germline CDR1 and CDR2: SNHLY and FYNNEI. The CDR3 loop spans 15 amino acids. Trimming left V 10 bases short and J 3 bases short, with 21 bases between. The CDR3 sequence: CANSKNWGADYGYTF. The CDR3 coding sequence is TGTGCCAACAGCAAAAATTGGGGGGCTGACTATGGCTACACCTTC.

The rearrangement uses TRBV7-8 and TRBJ1-1, with TRBD1 matching over 9 bases. Per germline, CDR1 SGHVS and CDR2 FQNEAQ. This CDR3 has 18 amino acids. J was trimmed by 4 bases and V by 5 bases; bases with no gene match: 17. The CDR3 DNA is TGTGCCAGCAGCCCCAGGACAGGGGAAGACTACATGAGCACTGAAGCTTTCTTT. Encoded protein: CASSPRTGEDYMSTEAFF.

V gene TRBV29-1 combines with J gene TRBJ1-5; TRBD1 matches 10 bases. Germline loops: CDR1 SQVTM, CDR2 ANQGSEA. The J segment lost 2 bases and the V segment lost 2 bases, leaving 3 bases of the junction unmatched. The CDR3 is made up of 15 amino acids. The CDR3 region is CSVELGTGGNQPQHF. The DNA of the CDR3 is TGCAGCGTTGAATTAGGGACAGGGGGCAATCAGCCCCAGCATTTT.

This clonotype was found many times. The chain links TRBV4-3 to TRBJ2-3; TRBD1 agrees at 9 bases. In germline, CDR1 is LGHNA, CDR2 YSLEER. CDR3 length: 19 residues. V lost 4 bases, J lost 6 bases, and 20 bases stayed unmatched. The CDR3: CASSLYSNPGQGKADTQYF. DNA for the CDR3: TGCGCCAGCAGCCTGTACTCTAACCCGGGACAGGGAAAGGCGGATACGCAGTATTTT.

This clonotype has ten or more counts. J is TRBJ2-6 and V is TRBV20-1; 14 nucleotides line up with TRBD2. This CDR3 contains 16 residues. V shed 3 bases and J 3 bases; nucleotides not matched to a gene: 1. Germline values: CDR1 DFQATT, CDR2 SNEGSKA (reference sequence). The DNA of the CDR3 is TGCAGTGCTAGGGGACTAGCGGGAGTTGGGGCCAACGTCCTGACTTTC. Its protein product is CSARGLAGVGANVLTF.

In its sample, this clonotype was seen many times. The rearrangement joins TRBV5-6 to TRBJ2-7; D remains ambiguous. The germline CDR1 and CDR2 sequences are SGHDT and YYEEEE. There are 14 residues in the CDR3. The V gene lost 0 bases and the J gene lost 1 base, with 8 bases spanning the gap. CDR3 amino acids: CASSLASWSYEQYF. In nucleotides, the CDR3 is TGTGCCAGCAGCTTGGCATCTTGGTCCTACGAGCAGTACTTC.

This chain connects TRBV12-3 or TRBV12-4 to TRBJ2-7, with TRBD2 as a possible D gene (5 bases). The CDR3 loop spans 15 amino acids. V was pared by 5 bases and J by 1 base, with 15 bases between. In nucleotides, the CDR3 is TGTGCCAGCAGTCCCCGGCGGGCGGAGTCCTACGAGCAGTACTTC. This translates into CASSPRRAESYEQYF.

CDR3 in amino acids: CASSYSSGGYGYTF. The CDR3 region has the DNA TGTGCCAGCAGTTACTCGTCAGGGGGCTATGGCTACACCTTC. This chain links TRBV6-2 or TRBV6-3 with TRBJ1-2, with 7 bases fitting TRBD1. The CDR3 consists of 14 residues. The V segment lost 0 bases and the J segment 4 bases; nucleotides outside the gene matches: 2. The germline V gene encodes CDR1 MNHEY and CDR2 SVGEGT.

This clonotype was seen at least ten times. The chain employs TRBV25-1 and TRBJ2-2, with a possible D match to TRBD1 (5 bases). V was shortened by 6 bases and J by 4 bases, with 12 bases between the two germline ends. Per the germline V gene, CDR1 is MGHDK and CDR2 is SYGVNS. The CDR3 sequence is 14 residues long. CDR3 in amino acids: CASSLQDLTGELFF. In DNA, the CDR3 is TGTGCCAGCAGCCTACAGGACCTCACCGGGGAGCTGTTTTTT. Full variable domain (remainder filled in from reference TRBV25-1 and TRBJ2-2): EADIYQTPRYLVIGTGKKITLECSQTMGHDKMYWYQQDPGMELHLIHYSYGVNSTEKGDLSSESTVSRIRTEHFPLTLESARPSHTSQYLCASSLQDLTGELFFGEGSRLTVL.

The rearrangement joins TRBV7-8 to TRBJ2-3, with 8 bases fitting TRBD2. The CDR3 extends over 19 amino acids. J lost 0 bases, V lost 7 bases, and 18 bases had no gene match. Germline-derived CDR1 and CDR2 are SGHVS and FQNEAQ. The CDR3 here is CASISPGYSTSASTDTQYF. The CDR3 DNA follows: TGTGCCAGCATCTCCCCGGGGTATTCGACTAGCGCTAGCACAGATACGCAGTATTTT.

This clonotype was recorded at least ten times. This chain connects TRBV5-1 to TRBJ2-5; 8 positions match TRBD2. In germline, CDR1 is SGHRS, CDR2 YFSETQ. The J segment lost 5 bases and the V segment lost 1 base, leaving 7 bases of the junction unmatched. The CDR3 is 15 residues long. CDR3 amino acids: CASSLLRGAQETQYF. In nucleotides, the CDR3 is TGCGCCAGCAGCTTGTTGCGGGGGGCCCAGGAGACCCAGTACTTC. The entire variable domain, with the rest obtained from reference TRBV5-1 and TRBJ2-5, is as follows: KAGVTQTPRYLIKTRGQQVTLSCSPISGHRSVSWYQQTPGQGLQFLFEYFSETQRNKGNFPGRFSGRQFSNSRSEMNVSTLELGDSALYLCASSLLRGAQETQYFGPGTRLLVL.

A word on this clonotype: The conserved closing phenylalanine or tryptophan is absent in this CDR3, likely reflecting a read error. The chain joins TRBV9 to TRBJ2-7, with 7 bases lining up with TRBD2. V was clipped by 4 bases and J by 0 bases; unmatched bases: 4. The length of the CDR3 is 14 residues. Germline V gene lookup returns CDR1 SGDLS and CDR2 YYNGEE. The CDR3 DNA follows: TGTGCCAGCAGCCCTAGCGGCAGCTCCTACGAGCAGTACCTC. The encoded protein is CASSPSGSSYEQYL.

Remarks on this clonotype: It may be a read error: a sequence one base away is much more abundant. CDR3 loop: CDSTPSGGTDTQYF. In DNA, the CDR3 is TGTGACAGCACCCCAAGCGGGGGCACAGATACGCAGTATTTT. The chain employs TRBV7-2 and TRBJ2-3; TRBD2 aligns across 7 bases. CDR1 is SGHTA and CDR2 is FQGNSA in the germline V gene. The length of the CDR3 is 14 residues.

The V and J genes are TRBV19 and TRBJ1-5; D is undetermined. Germline values: CDR1 LNHDA, CDR2 SQIVND (reference sequence). CDR3 length: 14 amino acids. Trimming took 3 bases from V and 1 from J, leaving 7 bases between them. CDR3 residues: CASSMRCSNQPQHF. The CDR3 DNA is TGTGCCAGTAGTATGCGTTGCAGCAATCAGCCCCAGCATTTT.

V is TRBV4-3 and J is TRBJ2-1; 7 nucleotides align to TRBD2. This CDR3 contains 17 residues. The trim removed 2 bases at V and 2 bases at J, leaving 9 bases unmatched. CDR1 and CDR2 (germline): LGHNA, YSLEER. The CDR3, as DNA: TGCGCCAGCAGCCAAAACGGCCAGGGAGGGCCCTACAATGAGCAGTTCTTC. The encoded protein is CASSQNGQGGPYNEQFF.

A remark on this clonotype: With a much larger clone just one base away, this may be a read error. The CDR3, as DNA: TGTGCCTGGAGCGCCGGCCAGGGGTACCTGTACGAGCAGCACTTC. The encoded protein is CAWSAGQGYLYEQHF. The chain uses TRBV30 and TRBJ2-7, with a possible D match to TRBD1 (6 bases). This CDR3 comprises 15 residues. The germline V gene encodes CDR1 GTSNPN and CDR2 SVGIG (reference sequence).

This clonotype has at least ten counts. The chain combines TRBV11-2 with TRBJ2-7; the D is unclear. Germline V gene data show CDR1 as SGHAT and CDR2 as FQNNGV. The V and J ends lost 0 bases and 4 bases respectively, with 7 bases between them. This CDR3 has 13 residues. The CDR3 DNA is TGTGCCAGCAGCTTAGAAGACGGGTACGAGCAGTACTTC. It specifies CASSLEDGYEQYF.

Remarks on this clonotype: A read error is possible here, since a much larger clone lies one base away. Since the CDR3 does not end with the conserved phenylalanine or tryptophan, this likely comes from a read error. The genes are TRBV28 and TRBJ1-5; possibly TRBD1 for D (5 bases). CDR1 and CDR2 from the germline V gene are MDHEN and SYDVKM. The V gene lost 3 bases and the J gene lost 7 bases, with 13 bases spanning the gap. The CDR3 contains 14 residues. CDR3 sequence reads: CASSLTQGGQPQHL. DNA of the CDR3: TGTGCCAGCAGTTTGACCCAGGGAGGCCAGCCCCAGCATCTT.